The 27 T cell receptor beta chains below all came from one sample that was sequenced in a study of early T cells in non-severe SARS-CoV-2 infection (dated by TCRdb to about 2021). Libraries were constructed by 5' RACE. Sequencing instrument: NextSeq 500. The public sequencing data were trimmed at Q25 with fastp and processed into clonotypes with MiXCR by TCRdb, which kept only in-frame beta chains. Rows matching on CDR3 protein sequence are summarized as one entry with the most common DNA and genes. The sample table lists 64,000 or so distinct CDR3 sequences, 10% to 15% of them with a count of one. The top ten constitute more than 1.2% of the sample. The sample was whole blood, taken at baseline. These receptors were obtained from an adult who was a healthcare worker with PCR-confirmed SARS-CoV-2 infection or an uninfected control (not recorded which).

This clonotype was counted at least ten times. This chain connects TRBV28 to TRBJ2-1, with 8 bases lining up with TRBD2. CDR1 MDHEN and CDR2 SYDVKM come from the germline V gene. V dropped 4 bases and J dropped 5; count of bases not matched to a gene: 7. The CDR3 sequence is 15 residues long. For the CDR3, the DNA is TGTGCCAGCAGTTCTGTAGCGGGACTTAACAATGAGCAGTTCTTC. The encoded protein is CASSSVAGLNNEQFF.

The chain employs TRBV11-2 and TRBJ1-2; perhaps TRBD1 as D (6 bases). The ends were cut back, 3 bases at V and 4 bases at J, with 24 bases in the middle. Germline V lookup: CDR1 SGHAT, CDR2 FQNNGV. The CDR3 sequence is 18 residues long. CDR3 in DNA: TGTGCCAGCAGCTTCCTTCCCCTTAGTCAGGGGAGAGTCTATGGCTACACCTTC. Protein sequence: CASSFLPLSQGRVYGYTF.

The table lists this clonotype with a few counts. This chain links TRBV7-9 with TRBJ1-3, with 9 bases fitting TRBD1. Germline loops: CDR1 SEHNR, CDR2 FQNEAQ (reference sequence). The V segment lost 4 bases and the J segment 0 bases; nucleotides outside the gene matches: 7. The CDR3 spans 17 residues. In DNA form, the CDR3 reads TGTGCCAGCAGCTCTCTCGACAGGGGGAACTCTGGAAACACCATATATTTT. This translates into CASSSLDRGNSGNTIYF.

The chain couples TRBV19 to TRBJ2-6, with TRBD1 identical over 9 bases. The V gene's germline CDR1 is LNHDA and CDR2 SQIVND (reference sequence). The CDR3 contains 17 residues. Losses at the gene ends were 7 bases for V and 0 bases for J; bases not matched to a gene: 7. CDR3: CASTLGQGFSGANVLTF. The CDR3 region has the DNA TGTGCCAGTACCTTGGGACAGGGATTCTCTGGGGCCAACGTCCTGACTTTC.

V gene TRBV6-2 or TRBV6-3 combines with J gene TRBJ2-5; D may be TRBD2 (5 bases). The CDR3 runs 13 residues. Germline V gene data show CDR1 as MNHEY and CDR2 as SVGEGT. Trimming left V 0 bases short and J 7 bases short, with 9 bases between. The CDR3 DNA is TGTGCCAGCAGTTACTCTGCAGAGGGGACCCAGTACTTC. Amino acid sequence: CASSYSAEGTQYF.

This clonotype has more than one count but fewer than ten. The chain combines TRBV7-9 with TRBJ1-1, with D tentatively TRBD1 (6 bases). The germline V gene encodes CDR1 SEHNR and CDR2 FQNEAQ (reference sequence). The CDR3 loop spans 14 amino acids. V was cut by 5 bases and J by 6 bases, with 16 bases left in between. CDR3 in amino acids: CASSNPPDSAEAFF. The CDR3 coding sequence is TGTGCCAGCAGCAACCCTCCGGACAGCGCTGAAGCTTTCTTT.

CDR3 in amino acids: CASSQDIVETQYF. Here the CDR3 DNA reads TGCGCCAGCAGCCAAGATATAGTGGAGACCCAGTACTTC. The rearrangement links TRBV4-3 to TRBJ2-5; D is unresolved. This CDR3 has 13 residues. Germline loops: CDR1 LGHNA, CDR2 YSLEER. V lost 0 bases, J lost 5 bases, and 7 bases lay in between.

V is TRBV20-1 and J is TRBJ2-7, with 8 bases fitting TRBD2. The CDR3 is 13 amino acids. CDR1 and CDR2 (germline): DFQATT, SNEGSKA (reference sequence). V trimming: 3 bases; J trimming: 3 bases; junction bases outside the gene matches: 4. The CDR3 DNA reads as TGCAGTGCTAGCACTAGCGGCTACTACGAGCAGTACTTC. Translating gives CSASTSGYYEQYF.

The gene calls are TRBV12-3 or TRBV12-4 and TRBJ1-1; D might be TRBD1 (5 bases). CDR3 length: 13 amino acids. Trimming took 5 bases from V and 3 from J, leaving 10 bases between them. CDR3 in DNA: TGTGCCAGCAGTAAGATGGGGGACACTGAAGCTTTCTTT. Its protein is CASSKMGDTEAFF.

CDR3 sequence reads: CASSLTVPSTDTQYF. In DNA form, the CDR3 reads TGTGCCAGCAGCCTGACGGTCCCTAGCACAGATACGCAGTATTTT. J is TRBJ2-3 and V is TRBV11-2; unclear D gene. Trimming removed 5 bases at V and 0 bases at J, with 12 bases between. Germline CDR1 is SGHAT and CDR2 is FQNNGV. CDR3 length: 15 amino acids.

The chain links TRBV5-1 to TRBJ1-4; D uncertain. The CDR3 has 14 residues. The V end was cut by 2 bases, the J end by 6 bases, with 11 bases between. The germline V gene has CDR1 SGHRS and CDR2 YFSETQ. Here the CDR3 reads CASSLPGGDEKLFF. The CDR3 nucleotides read TGCGCCAGCAGCTTACCAGGTGGGGATGAAAAACTGTTTTTT.

This clonotype turned up a few times. The chain uses TRBV27 and TRBJ1-1; 9 bases are shared with TRBD1. V lost 4 bases and J lost 3; bases outside the gene matches: 6. The V gene's germline CDR1 is MNHEY and CDR2 SMNVEV (reference sequence). The CDR3 runs 15 residues. CDR3 in DNA: TGTGCCAGCAGTTCGTTGACAGGGGGGTACACTGAAGCTTTCTTT. It is translated as CASSSLTGGYTEAFF.

This clonotype was observed many times. The chain couples TRBV12-3 or TRBV12-4 to TRBJ1-5; 10 bases line up with TRBD1. V trimming: 5 bases; J trimming: 2 bases; junction bases outside the gene matches: 6. The CDR3 has 16 amino acids. This chain's CDR3 is CASSRTGGNGNQPQHF. The CDR3 DNA follows: TGTGCCAGCAGTAGGACAGGGGGAAATGGCAATCAGCCCCAGCATTTT.

A few counts support this clonotype. The V call is TRBV20-1, the J call TRBJ2-3, with 8 bases matching TRBD1. The germline CDR1 and CDR2 sequences are DFQATT and SNEGSKA (reference sequence). The CDR3 runs to 12 residues. The CDR3 DNA sequence: TGCACCACGACAGGGGCCACAGATACGCAGTATTTT. It encodes CTTTGATDTQYF.

The V and J genes are TRBV2 and TRBJ1-6, with a possible D match to TRBD1 (5 bases). The CDR3 sequence is 19 residues long. In germline, CDR1 is SNHLY, CDR2 FYNNEI. V gave up 4 bases and J gave up 0 bases, with 19 bases separating them. The CDR3 DNA sequence: TGTGCCAGCAGTGGGGAGGGGACTTTTACGAGCTCCTATAATTCACCCCTCCACTTT. It specifies CASSGEGTFTSSYNSPLHF.

V is TRBV11-2 and J is TRBJ2-6, with a weak D call TRBD2 (5 bases). Germline V gives CDR1 SGHAT, CDR2 FQNNGV. The V end lost 1 base, the J end lost 1 base, and 14 bases lay between the germline ends. CDR3 size: 18 residues. This CDR3 reads CASSLGAAGLSGANVLTF. As DNA, the CDR3 is TGTGCCAGCAGCTTAGGAGCGGCTGGCTTGTCTGGGGCCAACGTCCTGACTTTC.

This clonotype turned up a few times. This rearrangement joins TRBV14 to TRBJ1-4; no clear D. The CDR3 has 15 residues. Germline V gives CDR1 SGHDN, CDR2 FVKESK. Trimming removed 4 bases from V and 5 bases from J, with 14 bases in between. CDR3: CASSRQKQRNEKLFF. The CDR3 bases are TGTGCCAGCAGCCGCCAGAAACAGCGGAATGAAAAACTGTTTTTT.

This clonotype came up a few times. The chain carries TRBV20-1 and TRBJ1-2; 9 nucleotides line up with TRBD1. Germline-derived CDR1 and CDR2 are DFQATT and SNEGSKA (reference sequence). Unmatched junction bases numbered 11, after V lost 4 bases and J lost 8 bases. The CDR3 has 14 amino acids. The CDR3 DNA sequence: TGCAGTGCTACCCGATTCCGGGACAGGGAGGGCTACACCTTC. Translation gives CSATRFRDREGYTF.

This clonotype was recorded at least ten times. The chain recombines TRBV2 with TRBJ1-1; D ambiguous. The CDR3 loop spans 14 amino acids. The V gene lost 9 bases and the J gene lost 0 bases, with 14 bases spanning the gap. Per the germline V gene, CDR1 is SNHLY and CDR2 is FYNNEI. For the CDR3, the DNA is TGTGCCAGATTCGCGGTAGGGCTGAACACTGAAGCTTTCTTT. Translating it yields CARFAVGLNTEAFF.

This clonotype was found a few times. The CDR3 is CASSEVDRATGELFF. Here the CDR3 DNA reads TGTGCCAGCAGCGAGGTCGACAGGGCTACCGGGGAGCTGTTTTTT. V usage is TRBV7-9 and J usage is TRBJ2-2, with 7 nucleotides matching TRBD1. This CDR3 is built from 15 residues. V trimming: 5 bases; J trimming: 5 bases; junction bases outside the gene matches: 8. From germline, CDR1 is SEHNR and CDR2 FQNEAQ (reference sequence). Supplemented by reference TRBV7-9 and TRBJ2-2, the full variable domain reads DTGVSQNPRHKITKRGQNVTFRCDPISEHNRLYWYRQTLGQGPEFLTYFQNEAQLEKSRLLSDRFSAERPKGSFSTLEIQRTEQGDSAMYLCASSEVDRATGELFFGEGSRLTVL.

V is TRBV27 and J is TRBJ2-3, with TRBD1 matching over 9 bases. V trimming: 6 bases; J trimming: 2 bases; junction bases outside the gene matches: 9. CDR1 is MNHEY and CDR2 is SMNVEV in the germline V gene (reference sequence). CDR3 length equals 16 residues. The DNA of the CDR3 is TGTGCCAGCAGCCTGGGGGACAGGGACTTCACAGATACGCAGTATTTT. This sequence encodes CASSLGDRDFTDTQYF.

This chain links TRBV28 with TRBJ2-1; unclear D gene. Germline-derived CDR1 and CDR2 are MDHEN and SYDVKM. The CDR3 totals 11 residues. The V end was cut by 5 bases, the J end by 9 bases, with 8 bases between. The CDR3 region has the DNA TGTGCCAGCAGTCTGTTGAGTGAGCAGTTCTTC. Translating it yields CASSLLSEQFF.

This clonotype was picked up a small number of times. V usage is TRBV7-8 and J usage is TRBJ2-7; 7 bases are shared with TRBD1. This CDR3 has 15 amino acids. V trimming: 5 bases; J trimming: 3 bases; junction bases outside the gene matches: 10. The germline CDR1 and CDR2 sequences are SGHVS and FQNEAQ. The CDR3: CASSQLQGLNYEQYF. The CDR3 region has the DNA TGTGCCAGCAGCCAGCTACAGGGGCTTAACTACGAGCAGTACTTC. The full variable domain, with the rest looked up from reference TRBV7-8 and TRBJ2-7, is GAGVSQSPRYKVAKRGQDVALRCDPISGHVSLFWYQQALGQGPEFLTYFQNEAQLDKSGLPSDRFFAERPEGSVSTLKIQRTQQEDSAVYLCASSQLQGLNYEQYFGPGTRLTVT.

V is TRBV6-5 and J is TRBJ1-5; D unresolved. The length of the CDR3 is 14 residues. With 5 bases removed from V and 3 bases from J, the gap between germline ends came to 11 bases. Germline V gene sequence: CDR1 MNHEY, CDR2 SVGAGI. For the CDR3, the DNA is TGTGCCAGCAGTCCCGCAGAAAACAATCAGCCCCAGCATTTT. This sequence encodes CASSPAENNQPQHF.

CDR3 loop: CASSSLVGQASYNEQFF. CDR3 DNA sequence: TGTGCCAGCAGTTCCCTTGTAGGACAGGCCTCCTACAATGAGCAGTTCTTC. The chain has TRBV5-6 and TRBJ2-1, with 7 bases that match TRBD1. The CDR3 contains 17 residues. The V gene's germline CDR1 is SGHDT and CDR2 YYEEEE. V trimming: 5 bases; J trimming: 0 bases; junction bases outside the gene matches: 11.

This clonotype appeared many times. The chain uses TRBV28 and TRBJ2-7, with a weak D call TRBD2 (6 bases). The CDR3 covers 14 residues. The V gene lost 4 bases and the J gene lost 6 bases, with 16 bases spanning the gap. Germline V gene data show CDR1 as MDHEN and CDR2 as SYDVKM. CDR3 coding DNA: TGTGCCAGCAGTTCGTTTGAGGCGGGGCGCGAGCAGTACTTC. Its translation is CASSSFEAGREQYF.

V and J are TRBV11-2 and TRBJ2-7; D gene ambiguous. Between the trimmed V and J ends, which lost 0 bases and 0 bases, there was a span of 0 bases. CDR1 SGHAT and CDR2 FQNNGV come from the germline V gene. This CDR3 comprises 12 residues. As DNA, the CDR3 is TGTGCCAGCAGCTTAGACTCCTACGAGCAGTACTTC. It is translated as CASSLDSYEQYF.